A selection of T cell receptor beta chains follows, all from one sample in a study of a mutant IDH1 vaccine in newly diagnosed glioma. Using immunoSEQ multiplex PCR, the repertoire was profiled, and TCRdb retains in-frame clones only, with some absent. The data hold around 60,000 clones, with roughly 79% observed a single time. These receptors have no identified antigens. The sequencing here drew on PBMCs, taken from a glioma patient whose treatment included an IDH1 peptide vaccine. The receptors shown here come from a man in his forties or fifties with glioma. Both conserved end residues are part of each CDR3. A D gene is named only where the DNA matches it firmly. Expanded clones get a size class; other rows say once, few or many, or leave the size out.

V	D	J	size	DNA	CDR3
TRBV30	.	TRBJ2-6	.	TGTGCCTGGGGGACCTCTGGGGCCAACGTCCTGACTTTC	CAWGTSGANVLTF
TRBV4-2	.	TRBJ2-2	.	TGTGCCAGCAGCCAACTAGTTAACACCGGGGAGCTGTTTTTT	CASSQLVNTGELFF
TRBV19	.	TRBJ2-5	.	TGTGCCAGTAGTATAGCAAGACAACTCGGAGGGGAGACCCAGTACTTC	CASSIARQLGGETQYF
TRBV5-4	.	TRBJ2-1	.	TGTGCCAGCAGCCCCATTCGGGGGTGGGACAATGAGCAGTTCTTC	CASSPIRGWDNEQFF
TRBV5-1	.	TRBJ2-2	.	TGCGCCAGCAGCGCAGGGGCCTATGCGGCCAACGGGGAGCTGTTTTTT	CASSAGAYAANGELFF
TRBV27	.	TRBJ1-5	.	TGTGCCAGCAGTTTATCCCCAGGGGCAAGCAATCAGCCCCAGCATTTT	CASSLSPGASNQPQHF
TRBV4-3	.	TRBJ2-2	.	TGCGCCAGCAGCCAAGATAGTTCTCAAGAGGAGCTGTTTTTT	CASSQDSSQEELFF
TRBV19	.	TRBJ2-1	.	TGTGCCAGTAGTATTAAGGGGGGGGAACAGTTCTTC	CASSIKGGEQFF
TRBV6-5	.	TRBJ1-4	.	TGTGCCAGCAGTTACTCTCTGACAGGCACTAATGAAAAACTGTTTTTT	CASSYSLTGTNEKLFF
TRBV7-2	TRBD2	TRBJ2-2	.	TGTGCCAGCAGCTCGACTAGCGGGAGGGCCGGCGGGGAGCTGTTTTTT	CASSSTSGRAGGELFF
TRBV7-9	TRBD1	TRBJ1-2	.	TGTGCCAGCAGCTCGACAGGGGGGTATGGCTACACCTTC	CASSSTGGYGYTF
TRBV6-1	.	TRBJ1-4	.	TGTGCCAGCAGTGACAGGCGCCACCAAGAACTGTTTTTT	CASSDRRHQELFF
TRBV19	TRBD1	TRBJ1-1	few	TGTGCCAGTAGTATAGTAACAGGGGGCACTGAAGCTTTCTTT	CASSIVTGGTEAFF
TRBV19	.	TRBJ2-5	.	TGTGCCACCCCAAGGGCCGCCGGGAAGACCCAGTACTTC	CATPRAAGKTQYF
TRBV4-3	TRBD2	TRBJ2-1	.	TGCGCCAGCAGCCAAGACGCGGCTAGCGGGGAGCAGTTCTTC	CASSQDAASGEQFF
TRBV19	.	TRBJ1-1	.	TGTGCCAGTAGTATTCTGGGGATCGGGGCTGAAGCTTTCTTT	CASSILGIGAEAFF
TRBV6-5	.	TRBJ2-7	.	TGTGCCAGCAGTTACTCACGGGAGTCCTACGAGCAGTACTTC	CASSYSRESYEQYF
TRBV30	.	TRBJ1-2	.	TGTGCCTGGAGTGTCGGACAGCTCTATGGCTACACCTTC	CAWSVGQLYGYTF
TRBV21-1	.	TRBJ1-4	.	TGTGCCAGCAGCAAAGCAAAGAGGCAGGTTAATGAAAAACTGTTTTTT	CASSKAKRQVNEKLFF
TRBV18	TRBD1	TRBJ1-5	few	TGTGCCAGCTCACCTACGACAGGGGTCATGAGCAATCAGCCCCAGCATTTT	CASSPTTGVMSNQPQHF
TRBV4-2	.	TRBJ1-5	.	TGTGCCAGCAGCTTGGGAACGGGCTCGGGCAATCAGCCCCAGCATTTT	CASSLGTGSGNQPQHF
TRBV7-2	TRBD2	TRBJ2-5	.	TGTGCCAGCAGCTTACTGGGCGGGGGGGGCCAGGAGACCCAGTACTTC	CASSLLGGGGQETQYF
TRBV6-1	TRBD2	TRBJ2-3	.	TGTGCCAGCAGTGAACTAGCGGGAGCAAATACGCAGTATTTT	CASSELAGANTQYF
TRBV2	.	TRBJ2-6	.	TGTGCCAGCAGTGACAAGGTCTCTGGGGCCAACGTCCTGACTTTC	CASSDKVSGANVLTF
TRBV6-6	.	TRBJ1-4	.	TGTGCCAGCACTCCATCGGCGGGGCCTTGGGGTGAAAAACTGTTTTTT	CASTPSAGPWGEKLFF
TRBV30	.	TRBJ1-6	.	TGTGCCTGGGGCCGGGAATCTAATTCACCCCTCCACTTT	CAWGRESNSPLHF
TRBV6-5	.	TRBJ1-4	.	TGTGCCAGCAGTTACCAAGGGGGGGCGGGTGAAAAACTGTTTTTT	CASSYQGGAGEKLFF
TRBV15	TRBD1	TRBJ1-3	.	TGTGCCACCAGCAGAGAGGTGGGGGTGACAGGGCCTGGAAACACCATATATTTT	CATSREVGVTGPGNTIYF
TRBV7-6	.	TRBJ2-1	.	TGTGCCAGCAGCTTAGTAGCTTACAATGAGCAGTTCTTC	CASSLVAYNEQFF
TRBV28	.	TRBJ1-5	few	TGTGCCAGCAGTTTTTGGGGCAGAACTAGCAATCAGCCCCAGCATTTT	CASSFWGRTSNQPQHF
TRBV7-9	TRBD1	TRBJ1-4	.	TGTGCCAGCAGCCTCCAGGGGGTTTATGAAAAACTGTTTTTT	CASSLQGVYEKLFF
TRBV9	TRBD2	TRBJ2-6	.	TGTGCCAGCAGCCTGTTAGCGGGAGGGTCCCCCTCTGGGGCCAACGTCCTGACTTTC	CASSLLAGGSPSGANVLTF
TRBV2	TRBD2	TRBJ2-3	once	TGTGCCAGCAGACACCTCGGGACTAGCGGTCCCACAGATACGCAGTATTTT	CASRHLGTSGPTDTQYF
TRBV9	.	TRBJ2-2	medium-sized	TGTGCCAGCAGCGGGGCCAGTACCCCGGGCGGGGAGCTGTTTTTT	CASSGASTPGGELFF
TRBV7-2	.	TRBJ2-7	.	TGTGCCAGCAGCTTAATTTCTTGGGCAGGGGCCTCCTACGAGCAGTACTTC	CASSLISWAGASYEQYF
TRBV29-1	.	TRBJ1-6	.	TGCAGCGTTGCGCAGGGGCGCGTTTCACCCCTCCACTTT	CSVAQGRVSPLHF
TRBV5-1	TRBD1	TRBJ2-3	.	TGCGCCAGCCGGACACGGACAGGGTCTAGCACAGATACGCAGTATTTT	CASRTRTGSSTDTQYF
TRBV30	TRBD1	TRBJ2-7	.	TGTGCCTGGAGTCCGGGACAGGGGTTCCACGAGCAGTACTTC	CAWSPGQGFHEQYF
TRBV19	TRBD1	TRBJ2-5	.	TGTGCCAGTAGGACGACAGGGTACCAAGAGACCCAGTACTTC	CASRTTGYQETQYF
TRBV7-2	TRBD1	TRBJ1-2	.	TGTGCCAGCAGCGAGGGGACAGCTCCCCTCAACGGCTACACCTTC	CASSEGTAPLNGYTF
TRBV4-3	TRBD2	TRBJ2-3	.	TGCGCCAGCAGCCATCCGGGACTAGAGAATACGCAGTATTTT	CASSHPGLENTQYF
TRBV5-1	.	TRBJ2-7	.	TGCGCCAGCAGCTTATCCACCGGGAGCTACGAGCAGTACTTC	CASSLSTGSYEQYF
TRBV4-1	TRBD1	TRBJ1-1	once	TGCGCCAGCAGCCTCCGACAGGGTGCCCCTGAAGCTTTCTTT	CASSLRQGAPEAFF
TRBV18	TRBD1	TRBJ2-7	.	TGTGCCAGCTCACCCCAGGGACAGAGCTCCTACGAGCAGTACTTC	CASSPQGQSSYEQYF
TRBV19	TRBD2	TRBJ2-5	.	TGTGCCAGTACCCTCGGGCGGGGGGGAGGAGAGACCCAGTACTTC	CASTLGRGGGETQYF
TRBV30	TRBD2	TRBJ2-1	.	TGTGCCTGGAGTATTCGGACTAGCGGGAGGAACTATGAGCAGTTCTTC	CAWSIRTSGRNYEQFF
TRBV15	.	TRBJ2-4	.	TGTGCCACCAGCAGAGGGGGCTTAGCCAAAAACATTCAGTACTTC	CATSRGGLAKNIQYF
TRBV7-9	.	TRBJ1-2	once	TGTGCCAGCAGCCCCTATACAGCCTTGTATGGCTACACCTTC	CASSPYTALYGYTF
TRBV28	.	TRBJ1-1	.	TGTGCCAGCAGTCCCCTGGATCGGGAGTTGCGCACTGAAGCTTTCTTT	CASSPLDRELRTEAFF
TRBV5-1	.	TRBJ1-3	.	TGCGCCAGCAGCTTGATAGGACAAGAAAACACCATATATTTT	CASSLIGQENTIYF
TRBV27	.	TRBJ2-2	.	TGTGCCAGCAGTTTCCTAGACACCGGGGAGCTGTTTTTT	CASSFLDTGELFF
TRBV6-5	.	TRBJ1-3	.	TGTGCCAGCAGTTACCAGAGAACCTCTGGAAACACCATATATTTT	CASSYQRTSGNTIYF
TRBV9	.	TRBJ2-1	.	TGTGCCAGCAGCTCCCAGGGGGGAGGGACAAGGGAGCAGTTCTTC	CASSSQGGGTREQFF